Detailed here is one TCR beta chain. This clone occurred once. The antigen it binds to is not known. No base quality values were provided; no much bigger clone lies one nucleotide off. The record originates from a study of shared clonotypes between healthy human individuals (dated by TCRdb to 2020 to 2021). Regarding the research as a whole: The cohort comprised a couple of women and a few men aged 18 to 49 years. Leukapheresis yielded between about 0.9 and 9.5 billion PBMCs per donor. For each donor, three plates each were used for CD4 naive and CD4 memory, two plates were used for CD8 naive, and one plate was used for CD8 memory. Blood TCR repertoires of five healthy adults were deeply sequenced to estimate repertoire size and the extent of clonotype sharing between individuals. To increase sequencing depth and limit assay-specific biases, TCR repertoire library preparation and sequencing were carried out by different laboratories using diverse techniques.

Broader findings and caveats from the paper: Because the study included only a small number of donors, the genetic and exposure-history diversity represented was limited. When several donors were compared, the shared fraction of clonotypes was about 5% for naive CD4, approximately 3.5% for naive CD8, more than 2% for memory CD4, and 0.35% to 0.5% for memory CD8. Sampling was limited to blood, and TCR repertoires in tissue likely differ from TCR repertoires in blood. Pairwise subsampling indicated that sequencing depth was expected to affect the degree of clonotype sharing among donors. Estimated clonotype richness was generally larger for naive than for memory subsets. Higher generation probabilities were observed for clonotypes shared by all four sorted-subset donors than for non-shared clonotypes. Incomplete sequencing was indicated by rarefaction of sorted-subset datasets, despite the large sequencing depth.

Using the deep immunoSEQ assay, TCR CDR3 regions were amplified from genomic DNA by multiplex PCR. Genomic DNA extracted from each cell subset was distributed evenly over all wells of several immunoSEQ 96-well plates, and each plate served as one replicate. For sorted subsets, roughly 200 ng genomic DNA, equal to tens of thousands of T cell genomes, was loaded into each replicate PCR. Purified libraries were measured with a Qubit 3.0 fluorometer, size-checked on a Bioanalyzer 2100, and measured again with the KAPA Library Quantification kit. A separate single-read 150-cycle Illumina NextSeq 550 flow cell was used to sequence each immunoSEQ 96-well plate. On the study's bioinformatics: Because only junctional sequences without quality scores were contained in the immunoSEQ output, filtering matching that applied to full-length reads could not be performed. To assign V/J genes and CDR3, sequences were annotated against IMGT germline references using PyIR, a Python wrapper for IgBLAST v1.9. Reads were removed for weak V/J assignments (E-value above 1e-6), missing CDR3, stop codons, out-of-frame junctions, or ambiguous translated residues. V3J clonotypes were defined by identical inferred V gene, J gene, and CDR3 amino acid sequence. Percentage overlap between repertoires was calculated by dividing the number of shared unique clonotypes by the size of the smaller repertoire. Richness of each repertoire was evaluated using RTK rarefaction, the Chao1 estimator, and Recon v2.1 estimates of unobserved clonotypes. Generation probabilities for all TCRbeta clonotypes obtained by the gDNA method from a handful of donors were computed using OLGA. TCRdb retrieved this table from immuneACCESS and kept in-frame rearrangements only. Not all clones are present; in checked studies, unresolved V genes account for under half, and no reason is known for the remainder. Clonal size and the V and J genes are those of that table, whereas D and trimming came from the DNA. Present in this sample are a few million clones, 80% to 95% of which were seen just once. The ten largest clones take up about 0.39% of the sample.

The donors were healthy, HIV-negative adults with no recently reported acute infections or vaccinations. Only Caucasian adults living in Nashville, Tennessee, USA were represented among the donors. CD4+ T cells were enriched by magnetic negative selection; naive cells were then positively selected on CD45RA, and the negative fraction formed the memory subset. Blood was obtained by leukapheresis, after which PBMCs were separated by Ficoll-Histopaque density gradient centrifugation and cryopreserved in liquid nitrogen vapor phase. Analytical flow cytometry was used to check the purity and quantity of each magnetically sorted T cell population. From each sorted fraction, genomic DNA was isolated and quantified by UV absorbance on a Nanodrop 2000c. Sequencing was carried out using naive CD4+ T cells from PBMCs. The cell subset or site label of this sample denotes: CD45RA+ positively selected. This receptor was taken from a man in his late teens or twenties in good health. Some clones in this sample may be carry-over from other donors' samples.

The CDR3 sequence is CASSYLGTRMSEQYF. The DNA sequence reads TGTGCCAGCAGTTATTTGGGAACCAGGATGAGCGAGCAGTACTTC. The chain couples TRBV6-6 to TRBJ2-7; the D gene cannot be named for sure. Trimming removed 3 bases from V and 6 bases from J, leaving 18 bases between the germline ends. CDR1 is given as MNHNY and CDR2 as SVGAGI, both from the germline V gene (reference sequence). The CDR3 spans 15 residues, from the cysteine through the phenylalanine. The DNA shown is the 45-base CDR3, in frame from base 1.